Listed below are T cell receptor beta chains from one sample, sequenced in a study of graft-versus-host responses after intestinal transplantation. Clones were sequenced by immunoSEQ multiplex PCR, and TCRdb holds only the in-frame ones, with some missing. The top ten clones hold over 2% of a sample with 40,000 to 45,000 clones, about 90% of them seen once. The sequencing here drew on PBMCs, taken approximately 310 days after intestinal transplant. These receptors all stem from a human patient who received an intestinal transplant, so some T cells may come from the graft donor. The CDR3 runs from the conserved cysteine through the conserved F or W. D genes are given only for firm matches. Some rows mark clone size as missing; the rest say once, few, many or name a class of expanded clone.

CDR3nt: TGCGCCAGCAGCTTGGCCGGGACAGGCTCAGATACGCAGTATTTT
CDR3aa: CASSLAGTGSDTQYF
v_gene: TRBV5-1
d_gene: TRBD1
abundance: .
j_gene: TRBJ2-3

CDR3nt: TGTGCCAGCAGCTTAAAGGGAGACAGACTTTCACAAGAGACCCAGTACTTC
CDR3aa: CASSLKGDRLSQETQYF
v_gene: TRBV7-3
d_gene: .
abundance: .
j_gene: TRBJ2-5

CDR3nt: TGTGCCAGCAGTGTGAGACTAGATTACAATGAGCAGTTCTTC
CDR3aa: CASSVRLDYNEQFF
v_gene: TRBV2
d_gene: .
abundance: few
j_gene: TRBJ2-1

CDR3nt: TGTGCCAGCAGTGAATATGGAGGGGGCGCGTACGAGCAGTACTTC
CDR3aa: CASSEYGGGAYEQYF
v_gene: TRBV25-1
d_gene: .
abundance: .
j_gene: TRBJ2-7

CDR3nt: TGTGCCAGCAGGCACAGGGCCCGGGGAGGCTACACCTTC
CDR3aa: CASRHRARGGYTF
v_gene: TRBV27
d_gene: .
abundance: .
j_gene: TRBJ1-2

CDR3nt: TGTGCCAGCAGTGCCACCGGGACCCTATCCTACGAGCAGTACTTC
CDR3aa: CASSATGTLSYEQYF
v_gene: TRBV2
d_gene: .
abundance: .
j_gene: TRBJ2-7

CDR3nt: TGTGCCAGCAGTTACTCGTCGGAGAATGAAAAACTGTTTTTT
CDR3aa: CASSYSSENEKLFF
v_gene: TRBV6-6
d_gene: .
abundance: .
j_gene: TRBJ1-4

CDR3nt: TGTGCCAGCTCACCAGGAGCAACTAATGAAAAACTGTTTTTT
CDR3aa: CASSPGATNEKLFF
v_gene: TRBV18
d_gene: .
abundance: .
j_gene: TRBJ1-4

CDR3nt: TGTGCCAGCAGTGAGGTACCCAGGGCTAACTATGGCTACACCTTC
CDR3aa: CASSEVPRANYGYTF
v_gene: TRBV2
d_gene: .
abundance: .
j_gene: TRBJ1-2

CDR3nt: TGTGCCAGCAGTTATATCGATGGCAATGAGCAGTTCTTC
CDR3aa: CASSYIDGNEQFF
v_gene: TRBV6-5
d_gene: .
abundance: .
j_gene: TRBJ2-1

CDR3nt: TGTGCCAGCAGCGTACTTGGGACAGGGGGTTCGGACGAGCAGTACTTC
CDR3aa: CASSVLGTGGSDEQYF
v_gene: TRBV9
d_gene: TRBD1
abundance: .
j_gene: TRBJ2-7

CDR3nt: TGCGCCAGCAATCGGGAATCCTACAATGAGCAGTTCTTC
CDR3aa: CASNRESYNEQFF
v_gene: TRBV23-1
d_gene: .
abundance: .
j_gene: TRBJ2-1

CDR3nt: TGTGCCAGCAGACCCGGGGGGACAGCTTATGGCTACACCTTC
CDR3aa: CASRPGGTAYGYTF
v_gene: TRBV14
d_gene: TRBD1
abundance: .
j_gene: TRBJ1-2

CDR3nt: TGTGCCAGCTCCCTAGCGGGAGTATCGAATACGCAGTATTTT
CDR3aa: CASSLAGVSNTQYF
v_gene: TRBV6-5
d_gene: TRBD2
abundance: .
j_gene: TRBJ2-3

CDR3nt: TGTGCCAGCGTGGGAGCTGAAGCTTTCTTT
CDR3aa: CASVGAEAFF
v_gene: TRBV6-1
d_gene: .
abundance: .
j_gene: TRBJ1-1

CDR3nt: TGCGCCAGCAGCCGAGGGGCAAGACCTAATCAGCCCCAGCATTTT
CDR3aa: CASSRGARPNQPQHF
v_gene: TRBV4-1
d_gene: .
abundance: .
j_gene: TRBJ1-5

CDR3nt: TGTGCCAGCAGTTACTCGATCCCAAAAGGTCAGCCCCAGCATTTT
CDR3aa: CASSYSIPKGQPQHF
v_gene: TRBV6-5
d_gene: .
abundance: .
j_gene: TRBJ1-5

CDR3nt: TGTGCCAGCAGCTCTAAGAATATGGGAACCAATCAGCCCCAGCATTTT
CDR3aa: CASSSKNMGTNQPQHF
v_gene: TRBV7-2
d_gene: .
abundance: .
j_gene: TRBJ1-5

CDR3nt: TGTGCCAGCAGCCAACTAAAGACAGGGCCCACTAACGAGCAGTACTTC
CDR3aa: CASSQLKTGPTNEQYF
v_gene: TRBV14
d_gene: TRBD1
abundance: .
j_gene: TRBJ2-7

CDR3nt: TGTGCCAGCTCACCACTAGCGGAAAGCAATGAGCAGTTCTTC
CDR3aa: CASSPLAESNEQFF
v_gene: TRBV18
d_gene: .
abundance: .
j_gene: TRBJ2-1

CDR3nt: TGTGCCAGCAGCTTGGAAGGCGGTGAGCAGTTCTTC
CDR3aa: CASSLEGGEQFF
v_gene: TRBV11-1
d_gene: .
abundance: .
j_gene: TRBJ2-1

CDR3nt: TGTGCCAGCACCAAACAGGGCACGGGGGAAAACATTCAGTACTTC
CDR3aa: CASTKQGTGENIQYF
v_gene: TRBV11-2
d_gene: .
abundance: .
j_gene: TRBJ2-4

CDR3nt: TGTGCCAGCAGTTTTCAGGGGAGGAGGAACACTGAAGCTTTCTTT
CDR3aa: CASSFQGRRNTEAFF
v_gene: TRBV2
d_gene: .
abundance: .
j_gene: TRBJ1-1

CDR3nt: TGTGCCAGCACGTACCGAGAGACCCAGTACTTC
CDR3aa: CASTYRETQYF
v_gene: TRBV2
d_gene: .
abundance: once
j_gene: TRBJ2-5

CDR3nt: TGCGCCAGCAGCTCGAGTGCGGCTAGCGGGAGGGAGGAGACCCAGTACTTC
CDR3aa: CASSSSAASGREETQYF
v_gene: TRBV5-1
d_gene: TRBD2
abundance: .
j_gene: TRBJ2-5

CDR3nt: TGTGCCAGCAGTTACTCTCGGGGGGGGTCCTACAATGAGCAGTTCTTC
CDR3aa: CASSYSRGGSYNEQFF
v_gene: TRBV6-5
d_gene: TRBD2
abundance: .
j_gene: TRBJ2-1

CDR3nt: TGTGCCAGCAGCTTAGATCGAAGGTGCAGGTTAGTCCAAGAGACCCAGTACTTC
CDR3aa: CASSLDRRCRLVQETQYF
v_gene: TRBV11-3
d_gene: .
abundance: .
j_gene: TRBJ2-5

CDR3nt: TGTGCCAGCAGTGAACGGGGATCCTGGGAGCCCCAGCATTTT
CDR3aa: CASSERGSWEPQHF
v_gene: TRBV6-1
d_gene: .
abundance: few
j_gene: TRBJ1-5

CDR3nt: TGCGCCAGCAGCTTGGTGAATGGCCTGACAGAAGGCTACACCTTC
CDR3aa: CASSLVNGLTEGYTF
v_gene: TRBV5-1
d_gene: .
abundance: .
j_gene: TRBJ1-2

CDR3nt: TGTGCCAGACAGGGAGGAGCTTTCTTT
CDR3aa: CARQGGAFF
v_gene: TRBV11-2
d_gene: .
abundance: .
j_gene: TRBJ1-1

CDR3nt: TGTGCCAGCAGGAGCGGCTATGGCTACACCTTC
CDR3aa: CASRSGYGYTF
v_gene: TRBV28
d_gene: .
abundance: .
j_gene: TRBJ1-2

CDR3nt: TGTGCCAGCTCACCACCGCGCGGGAGGGCGACCGGGGAGCTGTTTTTT
CDR3aa: CASSPPRGRATGELFF
v_gene: TRBV18
d_gene: TRBD2
abundance: .
j_gene: TRBJ2-2

CDR3nt: TGCGCCAGTAGTTTAAAGCGGGAGTCAAACATTCAGTACTTC
CDR3aa: CASSLKRESNIQYF
v_gene: TRBV19
d_gene: TRBD2
abundance: once
j_gene: TRBJ2-4

CDR3nt: TGTGCCAGCAGTGTTGCTTCATACCTTACAGGGGGCAATGGGGGCGGGGAGCTGTTTTTT
CDR3aa: CASSVASYLTGGNGGGELFF
v_gene: TRBV2
d_gene: TRBD1
abundance: .
j_gene: TRBJ2-2

CDR3nt: TGTGCCAGCAGCGCGCGGGACAGGGAGGCGGACGAGCAGTACTTC
CDR3aa: CASSARDREADEQYF
v_gene: TRBV21-1
d_gene: .
abundance: .
j_gene: TRBJ2-7

CDR3nt: TGTGCCAGCAGTTACGGGCGGAATCAGCCCCAGCATTTT
CDR3aa: CASSYGRNQPQHF
v_gene: TRBV6-5
d_gene: .
abundance: .
j_gene: TRBJ1-5

CDR3nt: TGTGCCAGCAGTGAAGCTACTCGGACAGGGCGTGAAGTCGACCCTCGCACAGATACGCAGTATTTT
CDR3aa: CASSEATRTGREVDPRTDTQYF
v_gene: TRBV6-1
d_gene: TRBD1
abundance: .
j_gene: TRBJ2-3

CDR3nt: TGCGCCAGCAGTCCCCTAACCGGGACTAACTTCTACGAGCAGTACTTC
CDR3aa: CASSPLTGTNFYEQYF
v_gene: TRBV4-1
d_gene: TRBD2
abundance: .
j_gene: TRBJ2-7

CDR3nt: TGTGCCAGCAGCTTGGGGACAGGGGGAGTAGGAACTGAAGCTTTCTTT
CDR3aa: CASSLGTGGVGTEAFF
v_gene: TRBV7-8
d_gene: TRBD1
abundance: once
j_gene: TRBJ1-1

CDR3nt: TGTGCCAGCAGCGCGGGGGTGGGGGCGGATGGCTACACCTTC
CDR3aa: CASSAGVGADGYTF
v_gene: TRBV7-2
d_gene: .
abundance: .
j_gene: TRBJ1-2

CDR3nt: TGTGCCTGGAGTCACGGGGGCACAGATACGCAGTATTTT
CDR3aa: CAWSHGGTDTQYF
v_gene: TRBV30
d_gene: .
abundance: .
j_gene: TRBJ2-3

CDR3nt: TGTGCCAGCAGTGCGACAGGTCAGAACTATGGCTACACCTTC
CDR3aa: CASSATGQNYGYTF
v_gene: TRBV2
d_gene: .
abundance: once
j_gene: TRBJ1-2

CDR3nt: TGTGCCAGCAGTGAGGGATCTGGAAACACCATATATTTT
CDR3aa: CASSEGSGNTIYF
v_gene: TRBV6-1
d_gene: .
abundance: .
j_gene: TRBJ1-3

CDR3nt: TGTGCCAGTAGTATAATTGAGGGGGGAGGTCAGCCCCAGCATTTT
CDR3aa: CASSIIEGGGQPQHF
v_gene: TRBV19
d_gene: .
abundance: .
j_gene: TRBJ1-5

CDR3nt: TGCGCCAGCAGCCAACCACAGGGGGCAGTCATAGAGACCCAGTACTTC
CDR3aa: CASSQPQGAVIETQYF
v_gene: TRBV4-1
d_gene: TRBD1
abundance: .
j_gene: TRBJ2-5

CDR3nt: TGTGCCAGCAGGGGACGCCAACTAGCAGATACGCAGTATTTT
CDR3aa: CASRGRQLADTQYF
v_gene: TRBV6-1
d_gene: .
abundance: .
j_gene: TRBJ2-3

CDR3nt: TGTGCCAGCAGTGCACAGGTTAACACTGAAGCTTTCTTT
CDR3aa: CASSAQVNTEAFF
v_gene: TRBV6-4
d_gene: .
abundance: few
j_gene: TRBJ1-1

CDR3nt: TGCGCCAGCAGTTCTCTTATTGAGGATACGCAGTATTTT
CDR3aa: CASSSLIEDTQYF
v_gene: TRBV5-1
d_gene: .
abundance: .
j_gene: TRBJ2-3

CDR3nt: TGTGCCAGCTCAAGCTCCTACGAGCAGTACTTC
CDR3aa: CASSSSYEQYF
v_gene: TRBV18
d_gene: .
abundance: once
j_gene: TRBJ2-7

CDR3nt: TGTGCCAGCAGCTTATCAGGGCAGGGGGAGACCCAGTACTTC
CDR3aa: CASSLSGQGETQYF
v_gene: TRBV7-6
d_gene: .
abundance: .
j_gene: TRBJ2-5

CDR3nt: TGTGCCAGTAGTATGGGGGGGGCCTACGAGCAGTACTTC
CDR3aa: CASSMGGAYEQYF
v_gene: TRBV19
d_gene: TRBD2
abundance: .
j_gene: TRBJ2-7

CDR3nt: TGTGCCAGCACCTTAGAACGAGGGGAAGCTTTCTTT
CDR3aa: CASTLERGEAFF
v_gene: TRBV6-1
d_gene: .
abundance: .
j_gene: TRBJ1-1

CDR3nt: TGTGCCAGCAGCTTAACAGGGATGGGCAAGGGGGGAAACACCATATATTTT
CDR3aa: CASSLTGMGKGGNTIYF
v_gene: TRBV7-9
d_gene: .
abundance: .
j_gene: TRBJ1-3

CDR3nt: TGTGCCAGCAGCTCCCCGGGTCCACCCTACGAGCAGTACTTC
CDR3aa: CASSSPGPPYEQYF
v_gene: TRBV5-4
d_gene: .
abundance: .
j_gene: TRBJ2-7

CDR3nt: TGTGCCAGCAGTGAGATACCCACAGATACGCAGTATTTT
CDR3aa: CASSEIPTDTQYF
v_gene: TRBV25-1
d_gene: .
abundance: once
j_gene: TRBJ2-3

CDR3nt: TGTGCCAGCAGTTTACTGACAGGGTGGCCCAGTCAGCCCCAGCATTTT
CDR3aa: CASSLLTGWPSQPQHF
v_gene: TRBV28
d_gene: TRBD1
abundance: .
j_gene: TRBJ1-5

CDR3nt: TGCAGCGTTTCGCGAGGAAGCCTCTACGAGCAGTACTTC
CDR3aa: CSVSRGSLYEQYF
v_gene: TRBV29-1
d_gene: .
abundance: .
j_gene: TRBJ2-7

CDR3nt: TGTGCCAGCAGCCGTGGAGGTAATTCACCCCTCCACTTT
CDR3aa: CASSRGGNSPLHF
v_gene: TRBV7-3
d_gene: .
abundance: .
j_gene: TRBJ1-6

CDR3nt: TGTGCCAGCAGTTACTCGACCAGGAAGACCCAGTACTTC
CDR3aa: CASSYSTRKTQYF
v_gene: TRBV6-5
d_gene: .
abundance: .
j_gene: TRBJ2-5

CDR3nt: TGTGCCAGCAGTCCATCGGACAGGGCCTCCTACGAGCAGTACTTC
CDR3aa: CASSPSDRASYEQYF
v_gene: TRBV27
d_gene: TRBD1
abundance: .
j_gene: TRBJ2-7